This TCR beta chain was profiled in a study of CD8 T cells in Susac syndrome. CDR1 and CDR2 (germline): MNHEY, SVGAGI. This CDR3 is 18 amino acids long. V shed 0 bases and J 0 bases; nucleotides not matched to a gene: 4. Random hexamers primed reverse transcription of about 0.5 to 1 ug RNA. TCRdb reanalysed the immunoSEQ multiplex PCR reads using MiXCR and keeps one entry per CDR3 protein. The sample yields about 200,000 distinct CDR3 sequences, about 94% seen once. Sequencing of TCR beta, carried out with a high-throughput approach, was applied to CD8+ and CD4+ T cells from the blood. This clonotype was obtained from a human donor with multiple sclerosis. The chain uses TRBV6-5 and TRBJ2-7, with TRBD2 matching over 14 bases. Sequenced input: CD8+ T cells from PBMCs. DNA for the CDR3: TGTGCCAGCAGTTACTCGGGACTAGCGGGAGTAAGCTCCTACGAGCAGTACTTC. Translation gives CASSYSGLAGVSSYEQYF.